In this sample, the clone carrying this T cell receptor beta chain turned up once. The CDR3 extends over 15 amino acids. Germline assignment: CDR1 LNHDA and CDR2 SQIVND (reference sequence). V dropped 3 bases and J dropped 1; count of bases not matched to a gene: 3. This entry belongs to a study of blood T cell repertoires in COVID-19. Study background: Italy, Spain and the United States were the sources of the convalescent and acute COVID-19 samples. The cDNA or gDNA used as material had been derived from T cells, B-cell-depleted T cells, or PBMCs.

Under the authors' procedure: How many nucleated cells were present was estimated from reference gene primer amplification. Using immunoSEQ multiplex PCR, the repertoire was profiled, and TCRdb retains in-frame clones only, with some absent. That table is the source of V, J and clone size, and D and trimming were worked out from the DNA. This sample yields hundreds of thousands of clones, of which roughly 90% are seen a single time; 5.5% to 7.5% belongs to the top ten. During active infection, Seattle patients enrolled and were then monitored through disease. This TCR derives from a woman aged 70 to 79 with COVID-19, enrolled during active disease. The chain combines TRBV19 with TRBJ2-7, with 10 bases aligning to TRBD1. Sequenced material: peripheral blood. Written as DNA, the CDR3 is TGTGCCAGTAGTATTGGGGACAGGGGATCCTACGAGCAGTACTTC. This translates into CASSIGDRGSYEQYF.